This record covers a single T cell receptor beta chain. Its antigen is currently unknown. The data stem from a study of T cell responses to AZD1222 COVID-19 vaccine. Study conclusions and caveats: The breadth and depth of Spike-specific TCRs increased once two AZD1222 doses had been given. There were vaccine-associated CD4 TCRs across spike, dominant at 160-218 and 743-854.

The method was immunoSEQ multiplex PCR; TCRdb's version includes in-frame clones alone and lacks a portion of them. Here the sample spans some 130,000 clones, 70% to 90% being singletons. The CDR3 runs to 13 residues. V shed 3 bases and J shed 7 bases, with 13 bases lying between them. Germline CDR1 and CDR2: SGHRS and YFSETQ. This receptor was obtained from an adult in good health. The V call is TRBV5-1, the J call TRBJ1-2; no clear D. Sequenced material: peripheral blood, taken on day 0 of AZD1222 vaccination. This CDR3 reads CASSSSSSGGYTF. In nucleotides, the CDR3 is TGCGCCAGCAGCTCTTCCTCTTCGGGTGGCTACACCTTC.